What follows are 13 T cell receptor beta chains derived from one specimen sequenced in a study of blood T cell repertoires in COVID-19. The method was immunoSEQ multiplex PCR; TCRdb's version includes in-frame clones alone and lacks a portion of them. The sample lists 180,000 or so clones, 85% to 90% occurring once. The sequenced sample was peripheral blood. The origin of the receptors is a woman in her sixties with COVID-19, enrolled during active disease.

V is TRBV19 and J is TRBJ2-7, with 11 bases fitting TRBD1. CDR1 and CDR2 from the germline V gene are LNHDA and SQIVND (reference sequence). V gave up 4 bases and J gave up 0 bases; unmatched junction bases: 2. The CDR3 runs 15 residues. The CDR3 spells CASSTGQGVSYEQYF. The DNA for the CDR3 is TGTGCCAGTAGTACGGGACAGGGGGTCTCCTACGAGCAGTACTTC. Based on the CDR3 plus reference TRBV19 and TRBJ2-7, the full variable domain is DGGITQSPKYLFRKEGQNVTLSCEQNLNHDAMYWYRQDPGQGLRLIYYSQIVNDFQKGDIAEGYSVSREKKESFPLTVTSAQKNPTAFYLCASSTGQGVSYEQYFGPGTRLTVT.

V is TRBV11-2 and J is TRBJ1-2, with D uncertain. This CDR3 is built from 13 residues. Germline CDR1 reads SGHAT; CDR2 reads FQNNGV. With 4 bases removed from V and 8 bases from J, the gap between germline ends came to 14 bases. CDR3 region: CASSSPRTGGYTF. Here the CDR3 DNA reads TGTGCCAGCAGCTCCCCTCGGACGGGGGGCTACACCTTC.

This clone was found once. The junction differs from germline at one of its ends, possibly a read error. The J gene is TRBJ2-7, the V gene TRBV7-3, with 8 bases aligning to TRBD1. The CDR3 length is 14 residues. Germline V gene data show CDR1 as SGHTA and CDR2 as FQGTGA. The CDR3 reads CASSLTDRVHEQYF. The DNA of the CDR3 is TGTGCCAGCAGCCTAACGGACAGGGTCCACGAGCAGTACTTC.

This clone was observed a handful of times. The chain has TRBV30 and TRBJ2-1; 10 bases fit TRBD2. Germline V gene lookup returns CDR1 GTSNPN and CDR2 SVGIG (reference sequence). V lost 4 bases and J lost 4; bases outside the gene matches: 4. This CDR3 contains 14 residues. In DNA, the CDR3 is TGTGCCTGGATAAGCGGGAGGGCGTACAATGAGCAGTTCTTC. Translation: CAWISGRAYNEQFF.

This clone has only a few counts. This chain links TRBV6-6 with TRBJ2-7; D is unresolved. Per germline, CDR1 MNHNY and CDR2 SVGAGI (reference sequence). V was shortened by 3 bases and J by 4 bases, with 13 bases between the two germline ends. There are 14 residues in the CDR3. CDR3 sequence reads: CASSYTPVSYEQYF. The DNA for the CDR3 is TGTGCCAGCAGTTATACCCCGGTCTCGTACGAGCAGTACTTC.

The J gene is TRBJ2-7, the V gene TRBV5-1; weak D call: TRBD2 (5 bases). Germline loops: CDR1 SGHRS, CDR2 YFSETQ. With 4 bases removed from V and 0 bases from J, the gap between germline ends came to 11 bases. The CDR3 has 14 amino acids. CDR3 amino acids: CASSRGGFSYEQYF. The CDR3 bases are TGCGCCAGCAGCCGAGGCGGGTTCTCCTACGAGCAGTACTTC.

The V gene is TRBV6-1, the J gene TRBJ1-5; D is ambiguous. The CDR3 sequence is 16 residues long. Germline CDR1 MNHNS, CDR2 SASEGT. V lost 2 bases and J lost 4, with 15 bases in between. The CDR3 sequence is CASSENPTGMNQPQHF. CDR3 coding DNA: TGTGCCAGCAGTGAAAACCCTACGGGGATGAATCAGCCCCAGCATTTT.

This chain connects TRBV6-6 to TRBJ1-2; a weak D match, TRBD1 (5 bases). Germline V lookup: CDR1 MNHNY, CDR2 SVGAGI (reference sequence). This CDR3 contains 13 residues. The V end was cut by 6 bases, the J end by 0 bases, with 8 bases between. The CDR3: CASSPQANYGYTF. Written as DNA, the CDR3 is TGTGCCAGCAGCCCACAGGCTAACTATGGCTACACCTTC.

The CDR3 nucleotides read TGTGCCTGGAGTGTAACTGGACAGGGGGCTTGGTACGAGCAGTACTTC. Its translation: CAWSVTGQGAWYEQYF. The rearrangement joins TRBV30 to TRBJ2-7; TRBD1 aligns across 11 bases. Germline CDR1 and CDR2: GTSNPN and SVGIG (reference sequence). V gave up 0 bases and J gave up 4 bases; unmatched junction bases: 8. The length of the CDR3 is 16 residues.

The gene calls are TRBV30 and TRBJ2-7; TRBD2 matches at 10 bases. V was clipped by 5 bases and J by 6 bases; unmatched bases: 10. There are 14 residues in the CDR3. CDR1 is GTSNPN, CDR2 SVGIG, per germline (reference sequence). The chain's CDR3 is CAWAGAGGPAEQYF. The DNA for the CDR3 is TGTGCCTGGGCTGGAGCGGGAGGGCCTGCCGAGCAGTACTTC.

The chain employs TRBV15 and TRBJ1-1; tentative D call: TRBD1 (5 bases). Germline assignment: CDR1 LNHNV and CDR2 YYDKDF (reference sequence). V was clipped by 9 bases and J by 3 bases, with 8 bases between them. The CDR3 totals 11 residues. CDR3 loop: CATGTDTEAFF. In DNA form, the CDR3 reads TGTGCCACGGGGACTGACACTGAAGCTTTCTTT.

This chain joins TRBV19 and TRBJ1-2, with TRBD1 matching over 8 bases. The V gene's germline CDR1 is LNHDA and CDR2 SQIVND (reference sequence). V dropped 7 bases and J dropped 5; count of bases not matched to a gene: 12. The CDR3 has 15 residues. This CDR3 is CASTSGGGQVYGYTF. Written as DNA, the CDR3 is TGTGCCAGTACCTCGGGTGGGGGACAGGTATATGGCTACACCTTC.

This clone has only a few counts. This CDR3 is CASFKGATNEKLFF. CDR3 sequence (DNA): TGTGCCAGCTTCAAGGGGGCAACTAATGAAAAACTGTTTTTT. The rearrangement links TRBV6-5 to TRBJ1-4; weak D call: TRBD1 (6 bases). The CDR3 runs 14 residues. Trimming removed 8 bases from V and 0 bases from J, with 10 bases in between. CDR1 MNHEY and CDR2 SVGAGI come from the germline V gene.